Listed here are 12 T cell receptor beta chains from one sample, sequenced in a study of graft-versus-host responses after intestinal transplantation. Which antigens these TCRs recognize remains unknown. Method: immunoSEQ multiplex PCR; TCRdb's copy keeps in-frame clones and lacks some. The sample lists over 100,000 clones, roughly 87% occurring once. This material consisted of unstimulated CD4+ T cells sorted from spleen or lymph node cells, taken before intestinal transplant. These receptor sequences come from a human donor who received an intestinal transplant.

The rearrangement uses TRBV9 and TRBJ2-2; D is perhaps TRBD2 (5 bases). CDR1 and CDR2 from the germline V gene are SGDLS and YYNGEE. The CDR3 consists of 18 residues. With 6 bases removed from V and 6 bases from J, the gap between germline ends came to 27 bases. The CDR3 here is CASKNSSDGFRGAGELFF. CDR3 nucleotides: TGTGCCAGCAAGAATTCGTCGGACGGATTCCGGGGTGCCGGGGAGCTGTTTTTT.

The V call is TRBV6-1, the J call TRBJ2-7; 8 nucleotides agree with TRBD2. The CDR3 has 14 residues. The V and J ends lost 4 bases and 0 bases, in that order; junction bases with no gene match: 2. CDR1 is MNHNS, CDR2 SASEGT, per germline. CDR3 sequence (DNA): TGTGCCAGCAGTGGTCGGGGGGGCTCCTACGAGCAGTACTTC. Its protein product is CASSGRGGSYEQYF.

This clone has a handful of counts. The V and J genes are TRBV27 and TRBJ2-2; 8 nucleotides agree with TRBD2. The CDR3 spans 13 residues. V was pared by 10 bases and J by 5 bases, with 6 bases of the junction left unmatched. Germline CDR1 MNHEY, CDR2 SMNVEV (reference sequence). The CDR3 protein is CATGRGGTGELFF. The CDR3, as DNA: TGTGCCACCGGGAGGGGGGGAACCGGGGAGCTGTTTTTT.

The genes are TRBV4-1 and TRBJ1-5, with D possibly being TRBD1 (5 bases). This CDR3 comprises 14 residues. The V gene's germline CDR1 is MGHRA and CDR2 YSYEKL. Between the trimmed V and J ends, which lost 2 bases and 7 bases, there was a span of 12 bases. CDR3 DNA sequence: TGCGCCAGCAGCCAACTCAGGGACCGCCAGCCCCAGCATTTT. Amino acid sequence: CASSQLRDRQPQHF.

J is TRBJ2-7 and V is TRBV6-5, with D maybe TRBD1 (5 bases). Germline lookup yields CDR1 MNHEY and CDR2 SVGAGI. CDR3 size: 14 residues. Between the trimmed V and J ends, which lost 7 bases and 0 bases, there was a span of 13 bases. The CDR3 here is CASMARAYSYEQYF. In nucleotides, the CDR3 is TGTGCCAGCATGGCCAGGGCATACTCCTACGAGCAGTACTTC.

The rearrangement links TRBV28 to TRBJ1-2; weak D call: TRBD1 (5 bases). In germline, CDR1 is MDHEN, CDR2 SYDVKM. The CDR3 is made up of 14 amino acids. With 3 bases removed from V and 4 bases from J, the gap between germline ends came to 12 bases. The CDR3 is CASSLGDSSYGYTF. CDR3 DNA: TGTGCCAGCAGTTTGGGTGACAGTTCCTATGGCTACACCTTC.

The CDR3 is CATNQAFGGYTF. CDR3 nucleotides: TGTGCCACTAACCAGGCTTTCGGGGGCTACACCTTC. The chain is built from TRBV6-1 and TRBJ1-2, with D uncertain. Trimming took off 10 bases at V and 8 bases at J, with 17 bases between the two ends. The CDR3 consists of 12 residues. The germline CDR1 and CDR2 sequences are MNHNS and SASEGT.

The rearrangement links TRBV6-1 to TRBJ2-5, with D possibly being TRBD1 or TRBD2 (6 bases each). The CDR3 is 15 amino acids. Germline V lookup: CDR1 MNHNS, CDR2 SASEGT. The ends were cut back, 3 bases at V and 3 bases at J, with 14 bases in the middle. The CDR3 loop reads CASSDFAGTKETQYF. CDR3 sequence (DNA): TGTGCCAGCAGTGACTTCGCGGGGACAAAAGAGACCCAGTACTTC.

This clone was detected once. The chain carries TRBV5-6 and TRBJ2-5; D gene ambiguous. Germline V CDR1 and CDR2: SGHDT, YYEEEE. The CDR3 is 12 amino acids. V lost 4 bases to trimming and J lost 2 bases, with 6 bases between them. This CDR3 is CASSVLQETQYF. CDR3 DNA: TGTGCCAGCAGCGTGCTTCAAGAGACCCAGTACTTC.

This clone was detected once. J is TRBJ1-2 and V is TRBV7-3; D is ambiguous. Germline V gene sequence: CDR1 SGHTA, CDR2 FQGTGA. Trimming took off 1 base at V and 6 bases at J, with 9 bases between the two ends. This CDR3 contains 13 residues. For the CDR3, the DNA is TGTGCCAGCAGCTTAAGTGCCACGAATGGCTACACCTTC. Amino acids: CASSLSATNGYTF.

This chain uses TRBV29-1 with TRBJ2-1; D might be TRBD1 (5 bases). CDR1 SQVTM and CDR2 ANQGSEA come from the germline V gene. V lost 2 bases to trimming and J lost 7 bases, with 9 bases between them. The CDR3 has 12 amino acids. Written as DNA, the CDR3 is TGCAGCGTTGAACAGGCAGGGAATGAGCAGTTCTTC. Protein: CSVEQAGNEQFF.

V and J are TRBV2 and TRBJ2-1; 7 bases are a match to TRBD2. This CDR3 has 12 residues. The ends lost 2 bases at V and 13 bases at J; junction bases unmatched: 5. Germline V gene data show CDR1 as SNHLY and CDR2 as FYNNEI. The CDR3 bases are TGTGCCAGCAGTGAATCGCGGGAGAAACAGTTCTTC. This codes for CASSESREKQFF.